The text below deals with one T cell receptor (beta chain). The record originates from a study of blood T cell repertoires in COVID-19. Data came from immunoSEQ multiplex PCR; TCRdb stores just in-frame clones and leaves some out. This sample has roughly 230,000 clones, with around 87% found just once. Germline V gives CDR1 LNHDA, CDR2 SQIVND (reference sequence). V shed 9 bases and J 1 base; nucleotides not matched to a gene: 6. This CDR3 comprises 14 residues. The receptor comes from a man aged 25-45 years in a cohort exposed to, infected with or recovered from COVID-19 (not recorded which). Sequencing input: PBMCs or T cells enriched from blood (not recorded which). The chain links TRBV19 to TRBJ1-5; 7 nucleotides agree with TRBD1. CDR3 nucleotides: TGTGCCAGCAGACAGGGTAACAGCAATCAGCCCCAGCATTTT. This sequence encodes CASRQGNSNQPQHF.